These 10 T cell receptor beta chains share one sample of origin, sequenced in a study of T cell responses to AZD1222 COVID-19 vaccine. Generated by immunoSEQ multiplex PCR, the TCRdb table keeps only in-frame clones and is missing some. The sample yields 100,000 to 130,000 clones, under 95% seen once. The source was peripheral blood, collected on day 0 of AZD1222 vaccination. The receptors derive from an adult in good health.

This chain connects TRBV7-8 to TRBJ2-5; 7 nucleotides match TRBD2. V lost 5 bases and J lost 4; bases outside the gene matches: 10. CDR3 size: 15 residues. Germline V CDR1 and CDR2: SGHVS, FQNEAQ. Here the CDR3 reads CASSTALASGETQYF. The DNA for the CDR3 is TGTGCCAGCAGCACGGCACTAGCGTCGGGAGAGACCCAGTACTTC.

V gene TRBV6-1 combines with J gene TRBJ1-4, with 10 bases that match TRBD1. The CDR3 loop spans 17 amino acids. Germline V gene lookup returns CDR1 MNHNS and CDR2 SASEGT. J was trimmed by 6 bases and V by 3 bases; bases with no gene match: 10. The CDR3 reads CASSDRDRGFRDEKLFF. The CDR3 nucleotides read TGTGCCAGCAGTGACCGGGACAGGGGCTTTAGGGATGAAAAACTGTTTTTT.

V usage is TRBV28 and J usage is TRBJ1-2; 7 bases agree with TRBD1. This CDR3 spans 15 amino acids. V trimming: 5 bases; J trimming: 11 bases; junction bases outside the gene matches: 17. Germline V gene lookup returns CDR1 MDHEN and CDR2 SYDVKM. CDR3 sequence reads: CASSTRQGRAWEYTF. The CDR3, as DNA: TGTGCCAGCAGTACCCGACAGGGACGGGCGTGGGAATACACCTTC.

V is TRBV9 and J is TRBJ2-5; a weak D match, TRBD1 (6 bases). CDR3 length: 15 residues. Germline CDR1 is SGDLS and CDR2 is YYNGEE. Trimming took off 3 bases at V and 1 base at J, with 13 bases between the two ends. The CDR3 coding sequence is TGTGCCAGCAGCGCCAGGGGATGGGGCCAAGAGACCCAGTACTTC. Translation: CASSARGWGQETQYF.

CDR3 amino acids: CASSPTQNTEAFF. The CDR3 region has the DNA TGTGCCAGCAGCCCCACCCAGAACACTGAAGCTTTCTTT. The J gene is TRBJ1-1, the V gene TRBV11-2; D ambiguous. Trimming left V 5 bases short and J 1 base short, with 8 bases between. The CDR3 is 13 residues long. CDR1 and CDR2 (germline): SGHAT, FQNNGV.

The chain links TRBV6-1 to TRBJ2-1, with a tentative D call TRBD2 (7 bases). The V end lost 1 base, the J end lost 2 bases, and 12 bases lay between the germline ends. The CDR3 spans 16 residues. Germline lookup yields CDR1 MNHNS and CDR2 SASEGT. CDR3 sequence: CASSEGWGGAYNEQFF. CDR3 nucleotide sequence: TGTGCCAGCAGTGAAGGGTGGGGGGGCGCCTACAATGAGCAGTTCTTC.

As DNA, the CDR3 is TGCGCCAGCACCCAAACAGGAGGGGGGCATGAGCAGTTCTTC. This gives the protein CASTQTGGGHEQFF. V is TRBV5-1 and J is TRBJ2-1; D assignment may be TRBD1 or TRBD2 (6 bases each). Germline CDR1 is SGHRS and CDR2 is YFSETQ. Trimming removed 6 bases at V and 8 bases at J, with 18 bases between. This CDR3 comprises 14 residues.

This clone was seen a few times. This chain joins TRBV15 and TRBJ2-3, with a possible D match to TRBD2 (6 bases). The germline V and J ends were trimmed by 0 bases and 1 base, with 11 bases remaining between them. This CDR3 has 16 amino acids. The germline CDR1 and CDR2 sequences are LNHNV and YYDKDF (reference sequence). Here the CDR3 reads CATSREGGSGTDTQYF. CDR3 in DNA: TGTGCCACCAGCAGAGAGGGGGGTAGTGGCACAGATACGCAGTATTTT.

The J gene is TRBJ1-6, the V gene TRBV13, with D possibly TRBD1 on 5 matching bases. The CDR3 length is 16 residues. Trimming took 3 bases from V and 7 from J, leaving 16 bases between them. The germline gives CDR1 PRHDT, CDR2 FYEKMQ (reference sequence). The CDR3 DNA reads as TGTGCCAGCAGCTTGCGGGGGAGGACGGGAAATTCACCCCTCCACTTT. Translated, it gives CASSLRGRTGNSPLHF.

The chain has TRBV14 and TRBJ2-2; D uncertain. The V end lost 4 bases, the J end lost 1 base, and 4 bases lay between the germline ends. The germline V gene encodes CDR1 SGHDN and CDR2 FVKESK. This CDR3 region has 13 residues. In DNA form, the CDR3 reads TGTGCCAGCAGCCTGAGGAACACCGGGGAGCTGTTTTTT. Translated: CASSLRNTGELFF.